This note documents a single T cell receptor (beta chain) sequence. The entry originates in a study of blood T cell repertoires in COVID-19. Study information: Acute-phase and convalescent COVID-19 samples originated in the United States, Italy and Spain. PBMCs, B-cell-depleted T cells, or T cells provided the cDNA or gDNA that made up the material.

This CDR3 is 14 amino acids long. Germline CDR1 reads MNHEY; CDR2 reads SMNVEV (reference sequence). The V end was cut by 4 bases, the J end by 0 bases, with 8 bases between. Residents of about two dozen US areas, aged roughly 18 to 90 years, made up the participants. Cohort allocation depended upon clinical history that participants reported. Libraries were prepared by immunoSEQ multiplex PCR; TCRdb keeps only in-frame clonotypes and omits some of them. This sample has about 430,000 clones, with around nine tenths found just once. The chain employs TRBV27 and TRBJ2-3; D is unresolved. This TCR came from a woman aged 18-35 years who had been exposed to COVID-19. The sequencing input was PBMCs or T cells enriched from blood (not recorded which). CDR3 loop: CASSSGHSTDTQYF. The DNA for the CDR3 is TGTGCCAGCAGTTCTGGCCACAGCACAGATACGCAGTATTTT.